Listed below are T cell receptor beta chains from one sample, sequenced in a study of T cells in Graves' hyperthyroidism and ophthalmopathy. Each CDR3 protein is one row after TCRdb ran MiXCR on the multiplex PCR reads. Here the sample spans about 290,000 distinct CDR3 sequences, roughly an eighth being singletons. What was sequenced was blood. The receptor source for this set is a woman aged 40 to 50 with Graves' hyperthyroidism. Each CDR3 is given with its conserved first and last residue. D genes are given only for firm matches. Clone size is given for some rows only: seen once, a few or many times, or a class if the clone is expanded.

J	V	length	size	D	DNA	CDR3
TRBJ1-1	TRBV6-1	13	NA	NA	TGTGCCAGCAGTGCTCGGACAGTCACTGAAGCTTTCTTT	CASSARTVTEAFF
TRBJ2-5	TRBV13	17	many	TRBD2	TGTGCCAGTAATAAGAAGCGGGGCGGGAGAGTTCTTGAGACCCAGTACTTC	CASNKKRGGRVLETQYF
TRBJ2-5	TRBV27	13	many	NA	TGTGCCAGCAGTTACACGGGTGAAGAGACCCAGTACTTC	CASSYTGEETQYF
TRBJ2-7	TRBV28	15	many	TRBD2	TGTGCCAGCAGTTTGATTGGTAGCGGGAGTAAAGAGCAGTACTTC	CASSLIGSGSKEQYF
TRBJ1-1	TRBV29-1	12	many	NA	TGCAGCGCCGAGGGGCAGGGGAGTATAGCTTTCTTT	CSAEGQGSIAFF
TRBJ2-7	TRBV27	15	NA	TRBD1	TGTGCCAGCAGTGGGCACCAGGGGGCGCAAGACGAGCAGTACTTC	CASSGHQGAQDEQYF
TRBJ2-5	TRBV29-1	13	few	NA	TGCAGCGTTGGGGGGGGCCGGCAAGAGACCCAGTACTTC	CSVGGGRQETQYF
TRBJ1-1	TRBV3-1	14	many	TRBD1	TGTGCCAGCAGCCTCAGGGGGGGGAGCACTGAAGCTTTCTTT	CASSLRGGSTEAFF
TRBJ1-1	TRBV19	15	many	TRBD1	TGTGCCAGTAGTCCGTGGACAGGGGGCGCGACTGAAGCTTTCTTT	CASSPWTGGATEAFF
TRBJ1-2	TRBV20-1	15	many	NA	TGCAGTGCTAGTCTCCCGGGGGTGGGAGACTATGGCTACACCTTC	CSASLPGVGDYGYTF
TRBJ2-3	TRBV6-1	16	many	TRBD2	TGTGCCAGCAGTACCCGGACTAGCGGGAGGACAGATACGCAGTATTTT	CASSTRTSGRTDTQYF
TRBJ2-1	TRBV5-6	18	many	TRBD2	TGTGCCAGCAGCCTGGGACTAGCGGTCCTGACCCTCTACAATGAGCAGTTCTTC	CASSLGLAVLTLYNEQFF
TRBJ1-6	TRBV5-1	14	NA	TRBD1	TGCGCCAGCAGCTGGCGGGACAGGGTTTCACCCCTCCACTTT	CASSWRDRVSPLHF
TRBJ1-3	TRBV20-1	14	many	NA	TGCAGTGCCATAAGGGATGCTTCTGGAAACACCATATATTTT	CSAIRDASGNTIYF
TRBJ1-5	TRBV24-1	17	NA	NA	TGTGCCACCAGTGATTCTGGGACGGACTATAGCAATCAGCCCCAGCATTTT	CATSDSGTDYSNQPQHF
TRBJ1-1	TRBV9	14	few	NA	TGTGCCAGCAGCGTAGCCCCGGGATGGGCTGAAGCTTTCTTT	CASSVAPGWAEAFF
TRBJ2-3	TRBV12-3/TRBV12-4	17	many	TRBD2	TGTGCCAGCAGTTTCGGAGCGGGGACCATAGGGACAGATACGCAGTATTTT	CASSFGAGTIGTDTQYF
TRBJ2-1	TRBV7-9	12	few	TRBD2	TGTGCCAGCAGCTTTACTAGCGGGGAGCAGTTCTTC	CASSFTSGEQFF
TRBJ2-3	TRBV24-1	16	many	NA	TGTGCCACCAGTGATTCCAGGGTTTCCGACACAGATACGCAGTATTTT	CATSDSRVSDTDTQYF
TRBJ1-1	TRBV2	13	many	NA	TGTGCCAGCAACGACAGGCAAGGGACTGAAGCTTTCTTT	CASNDRQGTEAFF
TRBJ2-1	TRBV11-3	15	many	NA	TGTGCCAGCAGCTTAGGCGAAAGCTCCTACAATGAGCAGTTCTTC	CASSLGESSYNEQFF
TRBJ2-7	TRBV27	16	many	NA	TGTGCCAGCAGTTTTTATCTGGCTGATAGCACCTACGAGCAGTACTTC	CASSFYLADSTYEQYF
TRBJ1-2	TRBV6-5	12	many	NA	TGTGCCAGCAGTTACTATAACTATGGCTACACCTTC	CASSYYNYGYTF
TRBJ2-1	TRBV6-9	13	few	TRBD2	TGTGCCAGCAGTTACGGGGGGGCTGGTGAGCAGTTCTTC	CASSYGGAGEQFF
TRBJ2-1	TRBV3-1	14	few	NA	TGTGCCAGCAGCCACGCTCAGCGAGTAAATGAGCAGTTCTTC	CASSHAQRVNEQFF